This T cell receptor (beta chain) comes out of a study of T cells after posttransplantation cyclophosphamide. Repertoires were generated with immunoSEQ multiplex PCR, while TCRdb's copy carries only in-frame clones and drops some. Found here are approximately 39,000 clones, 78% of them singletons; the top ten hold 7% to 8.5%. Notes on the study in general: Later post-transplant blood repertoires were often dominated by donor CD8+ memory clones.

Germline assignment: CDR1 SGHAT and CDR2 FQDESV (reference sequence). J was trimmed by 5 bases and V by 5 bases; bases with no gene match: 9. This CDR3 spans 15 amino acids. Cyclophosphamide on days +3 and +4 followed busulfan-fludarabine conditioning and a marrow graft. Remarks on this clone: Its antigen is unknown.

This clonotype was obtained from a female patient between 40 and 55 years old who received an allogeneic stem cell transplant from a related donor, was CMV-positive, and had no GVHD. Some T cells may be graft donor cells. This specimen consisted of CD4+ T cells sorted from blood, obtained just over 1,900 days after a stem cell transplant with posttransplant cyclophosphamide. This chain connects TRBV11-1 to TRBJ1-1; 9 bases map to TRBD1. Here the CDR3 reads CASSLVGTGQTEAFF. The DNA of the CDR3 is TGTGCCAGCAGCCTAGTTGGGACAGGGCAAACTGAAGCTTTCTTT.